Presented here are 10 T cell receptor beta chains from one specimen sequenced in a study of shared clonotypes between healthy human individuals. Profiling relied on immunoSEQ multiplex PCR, and the TCRdb table lists in-frame clones only, not all of them. This table holds nearly 1,000,000 clones, about three quarters found once. The sample was memory CD4+ T cells sorted from blood. The subset here: CD45RA-negative fraction. These receptors were taken from a man between 18 and 35 years old in good health.

The genes are TRBV30 and TRBJ2-5, with TRBD2 identical over 7 bases. V lost 1 base, J lost 4 bases, and 9 bases stayed unmatched. This CDR3 comprises 15 residues. The germline V gene encodes CDR1 GTSNPN and CDR2 SVGIG (reference sequence). CDR3 sequence (DNA): TGTGCCTGGAGTGGCGGGGGAGGCTTGGGAGAGACCCAGTACTTC. It specifies CAWSGGGGLGETQYF.

The sample holds a few counts of this clone. The V and J genes are TRBV7-6 and TRBJ2-7; TRBD2 matches at 7 bases. V was pared by 4 bases and J by 2 bases, with 2 bases of the junction left unmatched. The CDR3 totals 13 residues. Looked up from germline, CDR1 is SGHVS and CDR2 is FNYEAQ. The CDR3 region is CASSSLATYEQYF. In nucleotides, the CDR3 is TGTGCCAGCAGCTCACTAGCGACCTACGAGCAGTACTTC. Full variable domain (outside the CDR3, taken from reference TRBV7-6 and TRBJ2-7): GAGVSQSPRYKVTKRGQDVALRCDPISGHVSLYWYRQALGQGPEFLTYFNYEAQQDKSGLPNDRFSAERPEGSISTLTIQRTEQRDSAMYRCASSSLATYEQYFGPGTRLTVT.

There are a few counts of this clone. The chain employs TRBV19 and TRBJ1-2, with D uncertain. CDR1 and CDR2 from the germline V gene are LNHDA and SQIVND (reference sequence). Trimming stripped 2 bases from V and 5 bases from J, with 9 bases between. The CDR3 is made up of 13 amino acids. CDR3 sequence: CASSIQNLYGYTF. In DNA, the CDR3 is TGTGCCAGTAGTATACAGAACCTTTATGGCTACACCTTC.

Here the CDR3 DNA reads TGTGCCAGCAGGTCGCTAAGGACGCGCGACTCCTACGAGCAGTACTTC. Protein: CASRSLRTRDSYEQYF. The chain couples TRBV2 to TRBJ2-7; no definite D call. Germline V gene lookup returns CDR1 SNHLY and CDR2 FYNNEI. This CDR3 has 16 amino acids. Trimming left V 6 bases short and J 0 bases short, with 18 bases between.

The rearrangement uses TRBV5-6 and TRBJ1-2; TRBD1 is a possible D gene (5 bases). The CDR3 consists of 14 residues. Germline V gene data show CDR1 as SGHDT and CDR2 as YYEEEE. Trimming cost V 1 base and J 3 bases, with 10 bases left between them. CDR3 residues: CASSLYGRDYGYTF. The CDR3 DNA is TGTGCCAGCAGCTTGTATGGCAGGGACTATGGCTACACCTTC.

The chain recombines TRBV20-1 with TRBJ2-7; D possibly matches TRBD1 or TRBD2 (5 bases each). The germline CDR1 and CDR2 sequences are DFQATT and SNEGSKA (reference sequence). The CDR3 sequence is 11 residues long. V lost 5 bases to trimming and J lost 1 base, with 6 bases between them. CDR3 DNA: TGCAGTGCTGGGGGATCCTACGAGCAGTACTTC. It is translated as CSAGGSYEQYF.

This clone has only a few counts. V usage is TRBV6-5 and J usage is TRBJ2-1, with no clear D. V was shortened by 10 bases and J by 4 bases, with 20 bases between the two germline ends. CDR1 and CDR2 (germline): MNHEY, SVGAGI. The CDR3 consists of 15 residues. The CDR3 nucleotides read TGTGCCACCAGCCCCTCGGCTTTCGGGTACAATGAGCAGTTCTTC. The encoded protein is CATSPSAFGYNEQFF.

This chain uses TRBV27 with TRBJ2-2; 7 bases map to TRBD1. Losses at the gene ends were 10 bases for V and 5 bases for J; bases not matched to a gene: 7. The CDR3 totals 13 residues. Per the germline V gene, CDR1 is MNHEY and CDR2 is SMNVEV (reference sequence). CDR3 in amino acids: CATQGGQTGELFF. The CDR3 coding sequence is TGTGCCACACAAGGGGGACAGACCGGGGAGCTGTTTTTT.

The chain is built from TRBV21-1 and TRBJ1-2; TRBD1 is the table's D call and was not checked against the DNA. TRBV21-1 represents a pseudogene. The length of the CDR3 is 14 residues. This CDR3 reads CASSNPQGSYGYTF. The DNA for the CDR3 is TGTGCCAGCAGCAACCCACAGGGTTCTTATGGCTACACCTTC.

The rearrangement joins TRBV5-6 to TRBJ1-3; weak D call: TRBD1 (6 bases). V dropped 0 bases and J dropped 2 bases, with 9 bases sitting between them. The CDR3 extends over 15 amino acids. The germline CDR1 and CDR2 sequences are SGHDT and YYEEEE. CDR3 nucleotides: TGTGCCAGCAGCTTGGTTTCAGGGGCTGGAAACACCATATATTTT. Amino acid sequence: CASSLVSGAGNTIYF.